This T cell receptor beta chain was identified in a study of blood T cell repertoires in COVID-19. V lost 6 bases and J 7 bases, leaving 19 bases between the germline ends. The CDR3 is 15 residues long. Per germline, CDR1 MNHEY and CDR2 SVGEGT. Individuals aged about 18 to 90 years were recruited from 24 US areas. The method was immunoSEQ multiplex PCR; TCRdb's version includes in-frame clones alone and lacks a portion of them. The table shows 250,000 to 350,000 clones, with roughly nine tenths occurring only once. The origin of this receptor is a woman aged 30 to 39 who had recovered from COVID-19. The gene calls are TRBV6-2 or TRBV6-3 and TRBJ1-5, with D perhaps matching TRBD1 (5 bases). The sample consisted of PBMCs or T cells enriched from blood (not recorded which). In DNA, the CDR3 is TGTGCCAGCAGCCCACCGGGGGGTACGGGCCAGCCCCAGCATTTT. Translating it yields CASSPPGGTGQPQHF.